This T cell receptor beta chain was recovered during a study of cytomegalovirus exposure and HLA in healthy donors. Some clones are missing from TCRdb's copy, which holds only in-frame ones; the method was immunoSEQ multiplex PCR. Of around 300,000 clones in the sample, around 90% were seen once. Study-wide points: Most TCRs appeared rarely, but some public TCRs recurred in many donors. The study designated 160 or so TCR beta chains cytomegalovirus-associated.

Comments on this clone: Its antigen is not known.

The length of the CDR3 is 15 residues. Per the germline V gene, CDR1 is SGHTS and CDR2 is YDEGEE. Trimming shortened V by 0 bases and J by 2 bases, and 10 bases separated the two germline ends. The genes are TRBV5-8 and TRBJ2-3; D possibly corresponds to TRBD1 (6 bases). This TCR was recovered from a man aged 25-45 years in good health and CMV-seronegative. The material sequenced was PBMCs. The CDR3, as DNA: TGTGCCAGCAGCTTGGAGGACAGAGTCACAGATACGCAGTATTTT. It translates to CASSLEDRVTDTQYF.